This T cell receptor (beta chain) was sequenced for a study of blood T cell repertoires in COVID-19 (dated by TCRdb to the early 2020s). The study in broad terms: Samples covering the acute and convalescent phases of COVID-19 were provided by collaborators in the United States, Italy and Spain. The material from the prospective study consisted of cDNA or gDNA derived from T cells, B-cell-depleted T cells, or PBMCs. Subjects who had been exposed to COVID-19, were actively infected with it, or had recovered from it provided the deeply sampled blood TCRbeta repertoires that made up the dataset. The repertoires were released in a freely available public database intended as a resource for research on the immune response to SARS-CoV-2. The samples were drawn from the first 160 participants of the ongoing ImmuneRACE study and from 950 to 1,500 subjects provided by 6 global collaborators. Nearly every sample came with metadata listing a de-identified subject ID, COVID-19 status, age in years and sex. HLA class I and class II types, where available, came from metadata supplied by the sample provider rather than from assay-based typing.

This clone was observed a few times. Its target antigen remains unknown. Base-call qualities are not available, and no considerably larger clone is one nucleotide away. Study-level results and caveats: How much clinical and demographic metadata was included differed by source and by participant, and the metadata was provided uncurated.

The immunoSEQ Assay, a bias-controlled multiplex PCR, was used to amplify TCRbeta CDR3 regions from genomic DNA. In the authors' own workflow: The number of nucleated cells in each sample was estimated by amplification of reference gene primers within the assay. Sequence reads were collapsed and filtered to measure the absolute abundance of every unique TCRbeta CDR3 rearrangement. For each sample, productive Simpson clonality was calculated by taking the square root of Simpson's diversity index across productive rearrangements. This is the immuneACCESS table as TCRdb keeps it, with only in-frame sequences that have V and J called. A part of the clones is gone; compared with another copy, unresolved V genes explain less than half, and the rest is unexplained. Clone size and V and J calls were adopted from that table, with D and trimming inferred from the DNA. The sample records nearly 250,000 clones, 90% of which are singletons. Around 1% of the sample rests with the top ten.

Participants in the prospective study were aged roughly 18 to 100 years, lived in 20 to 30 United States geographic areas, and enrolled through a virtual design. To assign participants to cohorts, the prospective study relied on clinical history that participants themselves reported in a screening survey and a study questionnaire. A participant counted as exposed if, within 2 weeks of entering the study, that participant had been in contact with someone who had a PCR-confirmed or clinician-diagnosed COVID-19 case. Mobile phlebotomists in the prospective study collected whole blood, serum and a nasopharyngeal or oropharyngeal swab from every participant. Prospective study participants could optionally give additional blood draws and questionnaires over an approximately two-month period. Before DNA extraction, prospective study blood samples were shipped either frozen or at room temperature. The CDR3, cysteine through phenylalanine, is 16 amino acids long. This entry keeps only the CDR3 DNA: 48 bases, framed from base 1. Deletion took 6 bases off V and 1 base off J, with a span of 18 bases between the germline ends. Taken from the germline V gene, the CDR1 and CDR2 loops are MDHEN and SYDVKM.

The chain is encoded by TRBV28 joined to TRBJ1-1, and possibly TRBD1, on 6 matching bases. The source is a man aged 45-65 years who had been exposed to COVID-19. Specimen: PBMCs or T cells enriched from blood (not recorded which). The sequenced DNA: TGTGCCAGCAGGTCCACAACAGGGTTTACGAACACTGAAGCTTTCTTT. It codes for CASRSTTGFTNTEAFF.